The clone carrying this T cell receptor beta chain was seen a handful of times. Antigen: not known. A single record per CDR3 protein comes from TCRdb applying MiXCR to the RT-PCR reads. The sample lists 400,000 to 650,000 distinct CDR3 sequences, around 7.7% seen once, with 13% in the top ten. This entry belongs to a study of response to subunit inactivated influenza vaccine. The CDR3 contains 16 residues. With 3 bases clipped from V and 3 bases from J, the junction kept 7 bases outside the gene matches. In germline, CDR1 is MNHEY, CDR2 SMNVEV (reference sequence). Study-wide results and limits: A suggestion made by the authors is that each seasonal influenza vaccination recruits few new T cells.

The source was PBMCs from blood, collected around 25 months after vaccination. V gene TRBV27 combines with J gene TRBJ2-7, with 11 bases identical to TRBD2. The clonotype originates from a man in his fifties or sixties who received an inactivated influenza vaccine. CDR3 nucleotides: TGTGCCAGCAGTTTGACGGGACTAGCGGACGTCTACGAGCAGTACTTC. Residues: CASSLTGLADVYEQYF.